This TCR beta chain is from a study of cytomegalovirus exposure and HLA in healthy donors (dated by TCRdb to 2015 to 2018). Regarding the complete study: An earlier analysis of around 600 of the donors reported 250 to 300 Gb of sequence data and approximately 110 million unique TCR beta sequences from approximately 180 million T cells. Roughly 300 gigabases of sequencing data and 70 million to 95 million unique TCR sequences made up an early release that covered approximately 650 HLA-typed donors. Among the roughly 400 genotyped donors, approximately 76% belonged to the genetic ancestry cluster associated with self-reported Caucasian donors. The study was designed to test whether signatures of past pathogen exposure could be identified by cataloging public T cell receptors. The study used immunosequencing to profile the T cell repertoires of approximately 640 subjects and linked those repertoires to cytomegalovirus serostatus. Besides the first cohort of around 670 subjects, a separate validation cohort made up of 120 different subjects was used. To predict cytomegalovirus infection status, the study brought together high-throughput TCR immunosequencing, statistical association of individual TCRs with disease status, and machine learning. A later analysis re-examined previously published TCR beta repertoires from roughly 650 donors and added high-resolution HLA genotyping to investigate patterns of TCR occurrence. In the later analysis, no new phenotypic data were used to find candidate immune exposures; instead, reliance was placed on TCR beta sequences and their occurrence across donors. An earlier analysis of several hundred of the donors applied high-throughput TCR beta sequencing to assess whether each TCR beta V gene segment acted as functional or pseudogenic. Donor age, sex, ethnicity and CMV serostatus were compiled together with the repertoire data. In a later genetic analysis, genome-wide SNP genotypes for about 55% of the 666 donors were used, and that subset was treated as a discovery cohort. All discovery cohort repertoires had been generated using a single sequencing platform. HLA typing covered class I and class II loci at four-digit resolution. Typing coverage varied by locus: about 620-630 donors for A, B, C, DRB1 and DQB1; approximately 560 for DQA1; 600 to 610 for DPA1; some 470 for DPB1. Roughly five DR-DQ haplotypes were handled as single units for association and clustering because linkage in the cohort was strong. Among 300 to 500 genotyped donors of the cohort, an average of approximately 240,000 unique TCR beta nucleotide sequences was sequenced per donor, of which about 19% were non-productive.

Here is what the overall study found, with its caveats: In a later analysis, most CMV-associated TCR beta chains were found to appear HLA-restricted, with HLA associations seemingly driven largely by CMV exposure. Assigning TCR associations to individual alleles was difficult when HLA alleles, especially DR and DQ, strongly co-occurred. Because some donors lacked HLA typing at each locus, the association tests relied only on the typed subset. Several of the top co-occurrence clusters appeared to be linked to parvovirus B19, influenza, CMV and Epstein-Barr virus, according to a later analysis. Some IMGT-functional V segments, including TRBV6-2 and TRBV6-3, could not be told apart with the 87-base-pair reads, so those segments were excluded. Correlated functional status among segregating V segments might be attributable to linkage disequilibrium, but an unknown experimental factor could not be ruled out. In vitro tests confirmed that a few of the cytomegalovirus-associated TCR beta chains recognize cytomegalovirus antigens. A later analysis found that TCR association rates varied across HLA loci, with DRB1 alleles showing the most associated TCRs and HLA-C alleles the fewest. In this cohort, only TCR beta chains were sequenced, and detectable features were limited by the absence of alpha or paired-chain data. About 15 rarely observed V segments, including chromosome 9 orphons, were excluded from the earlier analysis of several hundred of the donors because counts were too low. The authors suggested that the approach could potentially be generalized to other disease states and immunological phenotypes. An earlier analysis of 450 to 750 of the donors showed that most TCR beta V segments appeared in productive rearrangements either about 90% or about 30% of the time, which broadly matched IMGT annotations. In a later genetic analysis, fewer N-insertions in productive TCRs were reported among donors in an Asian-associated ancestry cluster than the roughly 640-donor mean. The classifier was reported to diagnose cytomegalovirus status with high specificity and sensitivity in both the original cohort and the validation cohort. A further reported finding was that TCR beta sequences accurately predicted the HLA-A and HLA-B alleles for most subjects in the first cohort. The sequencing pipeline was judged likely to have produced a cluster of highly shared sequence variants as a technical artifact. Immune exposure information for the cohort was limited to CMV serostatus. In a later analysis, HLA-associated TCR beta chains showed more clonal expansion and lower generation probabilities than non-associated chains that were equally common. The presence/absence analyses assumed that sequencing depth was roughly uniform across donors, and that assumption may not be true. An association between a missense DCLRE1C variant and V-gene and J-gene trimming of TCR beta chains was found in a later genetic analysis and replicated in an independent cohort. At a false discovery rate of 0.05, a later analysis linked 16,951 TCR beta sequences to specific HLA alleles. Most TCR sequences were observed very rarely across donors, whereas some public TCRs were present in many individuals. The study listed 150 to 200 TCR beta chains as associated with cytomegalovirus.

There are 12 amino acids in the CDR3, from cysteine to phenylalanine inclusive. Just the 36-base CDR3 DNA is kept, in frame starting at base 1. CDR1 is given as SNHLY and CDR2 as FYNNEI, both from the germline V gene. V is pared back by 6 bases and J by 6 bases, with 11 bases lying between the germline termini. Of note for this clone: The antigen it binds to is not known.

Library construction relied on the immunoSEQ multiplex PCR assay. For the multiplex PCR, a mixture combining 60 forward primers for TCR Vbeta segments and 13 reverse primers for TCR Jbeta segments was used. The CDR3 region of rearranged TCR beta genes was amplified from genomic DNA with a multiplex PCR assay. The amplified TCR beta libraries were sequenced on the Illumina HiSeq System as 87-base-pair reads. The published analysis was carried out like this. In a later analysis, 80 million or so unique TCR beta chains were counted across the 666 repertoires, and approximately 9.9 million of these chains were shared by at least two donors. Raw reads were error-corrected and collapsed into unique sequences with a nearest-neighbor algorithm that merged closely related sequences to remove PCR and sequencing errors. To assign V, D and J gene segments, CDR3 sequences were aligned to IMGT reference sequences. For a sequence to be retained, a match of at least six nucleotides was required to both a V gene segment and a J gene segment. A rearrangement counted as productive if the CDR3 had no stop codons and remained in frame with V and J, and every other rearrangement counted as non-productive. Following IMGT convention, CDR3 was defined as the stretch from the second conserved V-encoded cysteine up to the conserved J-encoded phenylalanine. Sequences without an unambiguous match to a single V gene segment were excluded from the earlier analysis of 587 of the donors. An earlier analysis of several hundred of the donors called V segments functional above 56.7% productive rearrangements and segregating when the between-donor standard deviation exceeded 5%. A statistical classification framework was developed to diagnose cytomegalovirus status using the catalog of TCR beta chain sequences. A later analysis assigned V and J genes by comparing TCR nucleotide sequences with IMGT/GENE-DB human TR gene sequences. A later analysis assigned CDR3 sequences and most-parsimonious VDJ recombination scenarios with the TCRdist pipeline. In a later analysis, each TCR beta chain was defined by its CDR3 amino acid sequence together with its V-gene family, and reads lacking a unique V-gene family were excluded. As a way to deal with suspected cross-contamination and a sequencing artifact, a later analysis dropped more than 500 nucleotide sequences that were highly shared and had low generation probability. For each public chain, a later analysis derived a clonal expansion index from normalized ranks of inferred template counts within each repertoire. In a later analysis, generation probabilities were computed with a VDJ recombination model fitted to out-of-frame rearrangements, and the resulting probabilities were checked against IGoR. In a later analysis, hypergeometric tests were used to score TCR-TCR, TCR-HLA and TCR-CMV co-occurrence, with a repertoire-size bias correction applied to TCR pairs. In a later analysis, false discovery rates were estimated by permuting HLA or CMV assignments 20 times. A later analysis grouped co-occurring TCRs with DBSCAN, adding TCRdist sequence similarity when clustering within HLA-allele-positive subsets. Co-occurrence clustering excluded repertoires with fewer than 30,000 or more than 120,000 public chains, plus five with anomalous nucleotide sharing. TCRdb took over this immuneACCESS table, retaining in-frame rearrangements with V and J assigned. Such tables are incomplete; in checked studies, under half of the missing clones stem from an unresolved V gene, and the remainder is unexplained. That table gives V, J and clone size, and the DNA gave D and trimming. The table for this sample shows around 160,000 clones. The ten top clones hold about 1.6% of the sample.

In total, about 650 healthy bone marrow donors made up the cohort. At the time of sampling, all cohort members were nominally healthy, though unrecorded immune exposures were likely present. The donor was CMV seronegative and belonged to the group of several hundred seronegative cohort members. A peripheral blood sample was collected from each donor, and TCR beta sequencing was performed on peripheral blood mononuclear cells. Genomic DNA extraction from the blood cell samples was performed with the Qiagen DNeasy Blood Extraction Kit. The TCR originated in a woman between 45 and 65 years old in good health and CMV-seronegative. Recombination linked TRBV2 to TRBJ2-5, with a tentative D gene TRBD1 over 6 matching bases. The sample taken for sequencing was PBMCs. This receptor has the CDR3 CASSGQRQTQYF. The nucleotide sequence is TGTGCCAGCAGCGGACAGCGGCAGACCCAGTACTTC. Where the CDR3 stops, the reference TRBV2 and TRBJ2-5 genes take over; the full variable domain is EPEVTQTPSHQVTQMGQEVILRCVPISNHLYFYWYRQILGQKVEFLVSFYNNEISEKSEIFDDQFSVERPDGSNFTLKIRSTKLEDSAMYFCASSGQRQTQYFGPGTRLLVL.